This is a list of T cell receptor beta chains from one sample in a study of blood T cell repertoires in COVID-19. TCRdb keeps only in-frame clones here, not all; method: immunoSEQ multiplex PCR. The top ten hold over 3% of the sample, which has approximately 220,000 clones, 70% to 90% seen once. The sample comprised PBMCs or T cells enriched from blood (not recorded which). The receptors come from a woman aged 40 to 50 with acute COVID-19. Each CDR3 is given with its conserved first and last residue. A D gene is named only where the DNA matches it firmly. Rows may omit the clone size; those that give it use once, few, many or a size class.

j_call d_call clone_size v_call cdr3_aa cdr3_nt
TRBJ1-1 - once TRBV7-2 CASSLASRNTEAFF TGTGCCAGCAGCTTAGCTAGCCGGAACACTGAAGCTTTCTTT
TRBJ2-1 - - TRBV27 CASSPYTRVGDNEQFF TGTGCCAGCAGTCCCTATACCAGGGTCGGAGACAATGAGCAGTTCTTC
TRBJ1-2 - once TRBV16 CASSQSPTANYGYTF TGTGCCAGCAGCCAATCCCCGACAGCTAACTATGGCTACACCTTC
TRBJ1-5 - - TRBV6-5 CASSYRRGGNQPQHF TGTGCCAGCAGTTACCGCAGGGGTGGCAATCAGCCCCAGCATTTT
TRBJ1-5 TRBD1 - TRBV10-3 CAISDDTGGTPFRPQHF TGTGCCATCAGTGACGACACAGGGGGAACCCCGTTTCGGCCCCAGCATTTT
TRBJ1-1 TRBD1 - TRBV6-6 CASSPGQVFGTEAFF TGTGCCAGCAGTCCGGGACAGGTCTTCGGCACTGAAGCTTTCTTT
TRBJ1-1 - once TRBV10-3 CAISDRTRQGGPEAFF TGTGCCATCAGTGACCGGACGAGGCAGGGAGGGCCTGAAGCTTTCTTT
TRBJ1-3 - - TRBV28 CASRAGATSGNTIYF TGTGCCAGCAGGGCGGGAGCCACCTCTGGAAACACCATATATTTT
TRBJ1-2 - - TRBV20-1 CSAVPGLRYTF TGCAGTGCTGTACCGGGACTACGTTACACCTTC
TRBJ1-1 TRBD1 - TRBV7-9 CASYPGTGNTEAFF TGTGCCAGCTACCCCGGGACAGGGAACACTGAAGCTTTCTTT
TRBJ1-4 - once TRBV29-1 CSVSVSGGDATNEKLFF TGCAGCGTTTCGGTTTCGGGGGGGGACGCAACTAATGAAAAACTGTTTTTT
TRBJ2-7 - - TRBV5-4 CASSPRGQTYEQYF TGTGCCAGCAGCCCGCGGGGACAGACCTACGAGCAGTACTTC
TRBJ2-3 TRBD1 - TRBV27 CASSEPGQPTDTQYF TGTGCCAGCAGTGAACCGGGACAGCCCACAGATACGCAGTATTTT
TRBJ1-6 TRBD1 - TRBV2 CASSPPLDGTVNSPLHF TGTGCCAGCAGCCCCCCCCTGGATGGGACAGTTAATTCACCCCTCCACTTT
TRBJ1-4 TRBD1 - TRBV7-8 CASSQGGTGPNEKLFF TGTGCCAGCAGCCAAGGAGGGACAGGACCTAATGAAAAACTGTTTTTT
TRBJ2-2 TRBD1 - TRBV9 CASSVGDRENTGELFF TGTGCCAGCAGCGTAGGGGACAGGGAAAACACCGGGGAGCTGTTTTTT